This T cell receptor beta chain is from a study of human T cells and chemical hapten exposure. This CDR3 region has 16 residues. V lost 3 bases and J 0 bases, leaving 12 bases between the germline ends. Germline CDR1 MNHEY, CDR2 SMNVEV (reference sequence). The time point: patch test 2, 6 weeks after DPC sensitization. Treatment of the sample: therapeutic diphenylcyclopropenone sensitization with weekly scalp DPC. One entry per CDR3 protein results from TCRdb running MiXCR on the RACE reads. The data contain approximately 91,000 distinct CDR3 sequences, more than 9% of them singletons. This sequence originates from a man aged 18-30 years with alopecia areata. Some clones in this sample may be carry-over from other donors' samples. V usage is TRBV27 and J usage is TRBJ2-1; D unclear. Sequencing was performed on whole blood, taken in connection with sensitization to the hapten diphenylcyclopropenone (DPC). For the CDR3, the DNA is TGTGCCAGCAGTTTGCTAGGGATAAGCTCCTACAATGAGCAGTTCTTC. It is translated as CASSLLGISSYNEQFF.